This passage covers 21 T cell receptor beta chains from one sample sequenced in a study of blood T cells in healthy people across ages. The use of a sample-barcoded 5' primer and a J-beta primer mix characterized a second PCR of about 7 to 12 cycles. TCRdb redid the calling of the 5' RACE reads with MiXCR, one entry per CDR3 protein. The sample consists of hundreds of thousands of distinct CDR3 sequences, 45% to 60% of them appearing once. The specimen was blood. The receptors were gathered from a man aged 60 to 75 in good health.

V and J are TRBV29-1 and TRBJ2-7, with 7 bases identical to TRBD2. CDR3 length: 13 residues. The germline V gene encodes CDR1 SQVTM and CDR2 ANQGSEA. The V and J ends lost 2 bases and 7 bases, in that order; junction bases with no gene match: 8. The chain's CDR3 is CSVERARGGEQYF. Here the CDR3 DNA reads TGCAGCGTTGAACGGGCGCGGGGAGGGGAGCAGTACTTC.

This clonotype was observed a handful of times. The CDR3 sequence: CASSLWRPGTSGSYEQYF. The DNA for the CDR3 is TGTGCCAGCAGTTTATGGCGTCCCGGGACTAGCGGGAGTTACGAGCAGTACTTC. V usage is TRBV28 and J usage is TRBJ2-7, with 14 bases lining up with TRBD2. Germline loops: CDR1 MDHEN, CDR2 SYDVKM. The trim removed 0 bases at V and 4 bases at J, leaving 8 bases unmatched. There are 18 residues in the CDR3.

Only a few counts were recorded for this clonotype. A junction boundary mismatches the germline segment, possibly from a read error. The genes are TRBV4-2 and TRBJ2-7; 13 nucleotides line up with TRBD2. The CDR3 sequence is 18 residues long. Germline V lookup: CDR1 LGHNA, CDR2 YNFKEQ. In DNA form, the CDR3 reads TGTGCCAGCAGGCAAGTACTAGCGGGAGGGGCCAAACTGCACGAGCAGTACTTC. It translates to CASRQVLAGGAKLHEQYF.

The rearrangement links TRBV18 to TRBJ1-1; no clear D gene. The V gene's germline CDR1 is KGHSH and CDR2 LQKENI. V was pared by 2 bases and J by 5 bases, with 12 bases between. CDR3 length: 14 residues. The CDR3 spells CASSPMKGTTEAFF. CDR3 bases: TGTGCCAGCTCACCAATGAAAGGAACAACTGAAGCTTTCTTT.

Concerning this clonotype: The junction and the germline gene differ at one end; a read error may be behind it. V is TRBV5-1 and J is TRBJ1-1; tentative D call: TRBD1 (5 bases). This CDR3 has 14 residues. Germline CDR1 and CDR2: SGHRS and YFSETQ. Here the CDR3 reads CASSLGTLNTEAFF. The CDR3, as DNA: TGTGCCAGCAGCTTAGGGACGTTGAACACTGAAGCTTTCTTT. Together with reference TRBV5-1 and TRBJ1-1, the CDR3 gives the full variable domain: KAGVTQTPRYLIKTRGQQVTLSCSPISGHRSVSWYQQTPGQGLQFLFEYFSETQRNKGNFPGRFSGRQFSNSRSEMNVSTLELGDSALYLCASSLGTLNTEAFFGQGTRLTVV.

In its sample, this clonotype was seen a few times. The gene calls are TRBV6-1 and TRBJ2-7; TRBD2 matches at 13 bases. Trimming took 7 bases from V and 2 from J; bases not matched to a gene: 14. Germline CDR1 MNHNS, CDR2 SASEGT. The CDR3 loop spans 18 amino acids. The CDR3 coding sequence is TGTGCCAGCACCCAGACCCCCTCAACTAGCGGGAGGGCCTACGAGCAGTACTTC. Protein: CASTQTPSTSGRAYEQYF.

This chain uses TRBV27 with TRBJ2-1, with 10 positions matching TRBD2. The J call may be wrong; the DNA end is better matched by TRBJ2-7. The CDR3 totals 15 residues. In germline, CDR1 is MNHEY, CDR2 SMNVEV (reference sequence). The CDR3 region has the DNA TGTGCCAGCAGTTTACTAGCGGGAGCCCCCTACGAGCAGTACTTC. This gives the protein CASSLLAGAPYEQYF.

The rearrangement uses TRBV7-2 and TRBJ1-1, with unresolved D. V was trimmed by 1 base and J by 1 base, leaving 7 bases between them. The germline CDR1 and CDR2 sequences are SGHTA and FQGNSA. The CDR3 has 14 amino acids. CDR3 nucleotides: TGTGCCAGCAGCTTAGGGGCAAAGAACACTGAAGCTTTCTTT. Its protein product is CASSLGAKNTEAFF. Combining the CDR3 with reference TRBV7-2 and TRBJ1-1 gives the whole variable domain GAGVSQSPSNKVTEKGKDVELRCDPISGHTALYWYRQSLGQGLEFLIYFQGNSAPDKSGLPSDRFSAERTGGSVSTLTIQRTQQEDSAVYLCASSLGAKNTEAFFGQGTRLTVV.

This chain uses TRBV3-1 with TRBJ2-5, with 11 bases fitting TRBD2. The better agreement between TRBJ2-7 and the DNA end casts doubt on the J call. Germline CDR1 and CDR2: LGHDT and YNNKEL (reference sequence). This CDR3 spans 16 amino acids. The DNA of the CDR3 is TGTGCCAGCAGCCAAGAAGGGCCACTAGCGGGAGACGAGCAGTACTTC. Translated: CASSQEGPLAGDEQYF.

The J gene is TRBJ2-5, the V gene TRBV28; 7 nucleotides align to TRBD1. V was pared by 6 bases and J by 4 bases, with 8 bases of the junction left unmatched. Germline V gene data show CDR1 as MDHEN and CDR2 as SYDVKM. This CDR3 spans 14 amino acids. The CDR3 sequence is CASRLPGQPETQYF. For the CDR3, the DNA is TGTGCCAGCAGACTCCCGGGACAGCCAGAGACCCAGTACTTC.

The CDR3 reads CASSPTPLAGVSDTQYF. CDR3 DNA sequence: TGTGCCAGCAGCCCAACCCCCCTAGCGGGAGTATCGGATACGCAGTATTTT. This chain connects TRBV9 to TRBJ2-3; 10 bases are a match to TRBD2. This CDR3 has 17 residues. Germline V CDR1 and CDR2: SGDLS, YYNGEE. V dropped 4 bases and J dropped 6; count of bases not matched to a gene: 14. Full variable domain (outside the CDR3, taken from reference TRBV9 and TRBJ2-3): DSGVTQTPKHLITATGQRVTLRCSPRSGDLSVYWYQQSLDQGLQFLIQYYNGEERAKGNILERFSAQQFPDLHSELNLSSLELGDSALYFCASSPTPLAGVSDTQYFGPGTRLTVL.

This clonotype was seen a few times. CDR3 region: CASSYSTGPYSETQYF. In nucleotides, the CDR3 is TGTGCCAGCAGTTACTCCACCGGGCCATACAGTGAGACCCAGTACTTC. V gene TRBV6-2 or TRBV6-3 combines with J gene TRBJ2-5; D gene ambiguous. Germline V gene lookup returns CDR1 MNHEY and CDR2 SVGEGT. V gave up 0 bases and J gave up 5 bases, with 16 bases separating them. CDR3 length: 16 residues.

Worth noting for this clonotype: The junction and the germline gene differ at one end; a read error may be behind it. The CDR3, as DNA: TGTGCCATCAATGAGTCACGGGCCAGCCATGGAAGGGAAGAGACCCAGTACTTC. As protein: CAINESRASHGREETQYF. The chain recombines TRBV10-3 with TRBJ2-5, with no clear D. The germline V gene has CDR1 ENHRY and CDR2 SYGVKD. The CDR3 sequence is 18 residues long.

The J gene is TRBJ1-2, the V gene TRBV12-3 or TRBV12-4; 7 bases are shared with TRBD1. Losses at the gene ends were 6 bases for V and 1 base for J; bases not matched to a gene: 5. This CDR3 is 14 amino acids long. CDR3 residues: CASRSTGFNYGYTF. DNA for the CDR3: TGTGCCAGCAGGTCGACAGGGTTTAACTATGGCTACACCTTC.

The rearrangement uses TRBV20-1 and TRBJ2-7; D is unclear. Trimming took off 3 bases at V and 0 bases at J, with 9 bases between the two ends. Germline values: CDR1 DFQATT, CDR2 SNEGSKA (reference sequence). The CDR3 extends over 13 amino acids. Here the CDR3 reads CSASDVSSYEQYF. CDR3 bases: TGCAGTGCTAGTGACGTGAGCTCCTACGAGCAGTACTTC.

This clonotype was seen at least ten times. This chain connects TRBV29-1 to TRBJ2-3; TRBD1 might be the D (5 bases). The V gene lost 7 bases and the J gene lost 2 bases, with 13 bases spanning the gap. Germline V gene lookup returns CDR1 SQVTM and CDR2 ANQGSEA. CDR3 length: 13 residues. The CDR3 DNA is TGCAGCGCTGGGGCCAGATCCACAGATACGCAGTATTTT. Residues: CSAGARSTDTQYF.

There are many counts of this clonotype. This chain's CDR3 is CASRYLGRSESSYNEQFF. The DNA for the CDR3 is TGTGCCAGCAGGTACCTAGGGAGGTCTGAGAGCTCCTACAATGAGCAGTTCTTC. V usage is TRBV2 and J usage is TRBJ2-1; D might be TRBD2 (6 bases). V lost 6 bases, J lost 0 bases, and 21 bases lay in between. The CDR3 has 18 residues. CDR1 is SNHLY, CDR2 FYNNEI, per germline.

The rearrangement joins TRBV7-9 to TRBJ1-2; 7 bases fit TRBD1. V dropped 5 bases and J dropped 7; count of bases not matched to a gene: 16. Germline V CDR1 and CDR2: SEHNR, FQNEAQ (reference sequence). The CDR3 has 16 residues. CDR3 sequence (DNA): TGTGCCAGCAGCCCAAGCCACGGGACAGATTTATTTGGCTACACCTTC. Amino acids: CASSPSHGTDLFGYTF. Looking up the rest from reference TRBV7-9 and TRBJ1-2 gives the full variable domain: DTGVSQNPRHKITKRGQNVTFRCDPISEHNRLYWYRQTLGQGPEFLTYFQNEAQLEKSRLLSDRFSAERPKGSFSTLEIQRTEQGDSAMYLCASSPSHGTDLFGYTFGSGTRLTVV.

The rearrangement uses TRBV20-1 and TRBJ2-3; perhaps TRBD1 as D (6 bases). Germline lookup yields CDR1 DFQATT and CDR2 SNEGSKA (reference sequence). With 5 bases removed from V and 9 bases from J, the gap between germline ends came to 6 bases. The CDR3 extends over 9 amino acids. For the CDR3, the DNA is TGCAGTGCTGGGACAACGCAGTATTTT. Translated: CSAGTTQYF.

The CDR3 protein is CASSEQVVSKNIQYF. The CDR3 DNA is TGTGCCAGCAGCGAACAAGTAGTAAGCAAAAACATTCAGTACTTC. The gene calls are TRBV7-2 and TRBJ2-4; D is uncertain. V was cut by 5 bases and J by 3 bases, with 14 bases left in between. CDR1 and CDR2 from the germline V gene are SGHTA and FQGNSA. There are 15 residues in the CDR3.

The chain combines TRBV4-3 with TRBJ1-6; possibly TRBD1 for D (5 bases). The CDR3 runs to 18 residues. The V end lost 0 bases, the J end lost 0 bases, and 12 bases lay between the germline ends. Per germline, CDR1 LGHNA and CDR2 YSLEER. This CDR3 is CASSQDYKGYSYNSPLHF. The CDR3 region has the DNA TGCGCCAGCAGCCAAGATTACAAGGGGTACTCCTATAATTCACCCCTCCACTTT.